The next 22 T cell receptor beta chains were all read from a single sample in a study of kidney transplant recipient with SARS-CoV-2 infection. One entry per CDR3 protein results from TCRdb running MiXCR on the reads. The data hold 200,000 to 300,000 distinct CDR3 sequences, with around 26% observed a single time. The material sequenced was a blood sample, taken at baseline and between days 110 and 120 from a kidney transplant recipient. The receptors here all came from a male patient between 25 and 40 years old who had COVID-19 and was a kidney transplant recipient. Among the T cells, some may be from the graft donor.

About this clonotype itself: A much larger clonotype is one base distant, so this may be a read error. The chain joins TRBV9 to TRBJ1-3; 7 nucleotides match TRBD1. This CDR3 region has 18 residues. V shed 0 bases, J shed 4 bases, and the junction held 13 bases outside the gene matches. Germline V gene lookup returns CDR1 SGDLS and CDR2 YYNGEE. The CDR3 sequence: CASSVGGQRLTVGNTIYF. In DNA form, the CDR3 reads TGTGCCAGCAGCGTAGGGGGACAGAGGTTAACGGTCGGAAACACCATATATTTT.

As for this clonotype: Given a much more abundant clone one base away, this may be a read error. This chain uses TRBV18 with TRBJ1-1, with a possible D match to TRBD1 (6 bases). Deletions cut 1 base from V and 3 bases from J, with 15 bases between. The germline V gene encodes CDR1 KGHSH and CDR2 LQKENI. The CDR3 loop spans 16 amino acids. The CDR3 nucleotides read TGTGCCAGCTCACCACAGGGGGGAATGGAAGACACTGAAGCTTTCTTT. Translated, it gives CASSPQGGMEDTEAFF.

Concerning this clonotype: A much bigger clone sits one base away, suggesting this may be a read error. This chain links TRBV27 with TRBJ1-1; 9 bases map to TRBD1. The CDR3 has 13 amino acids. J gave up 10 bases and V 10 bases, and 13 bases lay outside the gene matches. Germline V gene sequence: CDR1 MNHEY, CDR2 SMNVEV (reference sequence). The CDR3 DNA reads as TGTGCCAACAGGAGTGGGACAGGGAGTGGAGCTTTCTTT. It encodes CANRSGTGSGAFF.

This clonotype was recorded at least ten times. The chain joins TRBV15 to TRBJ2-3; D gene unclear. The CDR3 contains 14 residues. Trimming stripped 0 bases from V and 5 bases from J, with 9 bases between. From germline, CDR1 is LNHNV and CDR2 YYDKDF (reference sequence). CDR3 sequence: CATSRDTAGDTQYF. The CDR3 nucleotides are TGTGCCACCAGCAGAGATACCGCCGGAGATACGCAGTATTTT.

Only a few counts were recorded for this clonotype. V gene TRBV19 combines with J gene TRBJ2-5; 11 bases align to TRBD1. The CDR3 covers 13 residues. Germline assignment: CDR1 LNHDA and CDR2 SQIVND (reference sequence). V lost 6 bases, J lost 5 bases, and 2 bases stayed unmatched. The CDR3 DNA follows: TGTGCCAGTAGGGACAGGGGGCAGGAGACCCAGTACTTC. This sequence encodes CASRDRGQETQYF.

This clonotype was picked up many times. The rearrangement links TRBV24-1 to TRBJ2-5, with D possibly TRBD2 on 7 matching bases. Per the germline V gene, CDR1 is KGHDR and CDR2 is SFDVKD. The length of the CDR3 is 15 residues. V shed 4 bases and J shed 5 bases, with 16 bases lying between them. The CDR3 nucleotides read TGTGCCACCAGTGAAGGGGGGAGGGCCGTGGAGACCCAGTACTTC. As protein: CATSEGGRAVETQYF.

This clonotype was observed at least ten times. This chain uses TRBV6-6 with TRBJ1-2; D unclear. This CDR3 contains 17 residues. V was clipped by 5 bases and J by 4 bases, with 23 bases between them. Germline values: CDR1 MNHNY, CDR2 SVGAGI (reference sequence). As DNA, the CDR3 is TGTGCCAGCAGTAGGTTTCTAGGTGGGAGAAAGACCTATGGCTACACCTTC. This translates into CASSRFLGGRKTYGYTF.

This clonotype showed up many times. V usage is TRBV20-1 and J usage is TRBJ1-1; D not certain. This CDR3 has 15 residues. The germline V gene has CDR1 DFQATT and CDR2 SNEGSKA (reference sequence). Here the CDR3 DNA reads TGCACCCCTGGGGAGACCCCTACCCTGAACACTGAAGCTTTCTTT. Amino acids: CTPGETPTLNTEAFF.

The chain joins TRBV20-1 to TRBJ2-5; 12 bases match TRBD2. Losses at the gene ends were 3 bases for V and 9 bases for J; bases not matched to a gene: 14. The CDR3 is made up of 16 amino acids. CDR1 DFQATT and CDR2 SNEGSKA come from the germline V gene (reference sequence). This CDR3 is CSASMLAGGESEAQYF. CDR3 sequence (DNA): TGCAGTGCTAGTATGCTAGCGGGAGGGGAATCGGAGGCCCAGTACTTC.

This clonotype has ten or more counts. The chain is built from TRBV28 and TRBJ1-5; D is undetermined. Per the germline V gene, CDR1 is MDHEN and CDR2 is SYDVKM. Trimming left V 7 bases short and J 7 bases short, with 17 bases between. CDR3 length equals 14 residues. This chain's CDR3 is CASTSPLVPQPQHF. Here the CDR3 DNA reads TGTGCCAGCACCTCACCCTTGGTCCCGCAGCCCCAGCATTTT.

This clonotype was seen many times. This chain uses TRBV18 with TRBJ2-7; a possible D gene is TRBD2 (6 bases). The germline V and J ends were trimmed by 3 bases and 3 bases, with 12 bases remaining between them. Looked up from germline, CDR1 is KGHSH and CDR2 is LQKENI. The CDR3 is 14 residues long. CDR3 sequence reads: CASSPTLGGYEQYF. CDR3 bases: TGTGCCAGCTCACCGACTTTGGGGGGCTACGAGCAGTACTTC.

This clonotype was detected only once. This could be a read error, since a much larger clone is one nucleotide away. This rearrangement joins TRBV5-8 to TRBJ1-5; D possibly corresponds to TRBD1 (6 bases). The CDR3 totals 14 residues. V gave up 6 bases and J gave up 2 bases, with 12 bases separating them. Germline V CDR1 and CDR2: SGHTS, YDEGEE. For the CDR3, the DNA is TGTGCCAGCAACAATAGACAGGGCAATCAGCCCCAGCATTTT. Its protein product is CASNNRQGNQPQHF. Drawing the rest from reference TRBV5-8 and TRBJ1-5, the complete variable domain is EAGVTQSPTHLIKTRGQQATLRCSPISGHTSVYWYQQALGLGLQFLLWYDEGEERNRGNFPPRFSGRQFPNYSSELNVNALELEDSALYLCASNNRQGNQPQHFGDGTRLSIL.

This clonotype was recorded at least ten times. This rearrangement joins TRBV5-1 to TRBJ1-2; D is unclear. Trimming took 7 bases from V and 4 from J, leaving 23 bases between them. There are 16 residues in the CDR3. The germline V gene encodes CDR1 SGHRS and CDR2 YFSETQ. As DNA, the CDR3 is TGCGCCAGCCTGAGCTCATCGGTTCGAAAGACCTATGGCTACACCTTC. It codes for CASLSSSVRKTYGYTF.

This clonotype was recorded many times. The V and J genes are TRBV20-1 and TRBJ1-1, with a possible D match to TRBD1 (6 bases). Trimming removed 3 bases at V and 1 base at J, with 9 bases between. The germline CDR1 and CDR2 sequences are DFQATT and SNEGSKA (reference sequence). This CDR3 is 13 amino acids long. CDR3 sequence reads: CSAREGGNTEAFF. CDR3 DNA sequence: TGCAGTGCTAGGGAGGGGGGGAACACTGAAGCTTTCTTT.

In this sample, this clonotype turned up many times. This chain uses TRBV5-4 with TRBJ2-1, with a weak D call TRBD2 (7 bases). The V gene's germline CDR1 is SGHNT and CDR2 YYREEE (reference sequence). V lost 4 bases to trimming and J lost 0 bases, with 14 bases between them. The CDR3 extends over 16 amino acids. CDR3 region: CASSGGGPSSYNEQFF. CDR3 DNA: TGTGCCAGCAGCGGGGGGGGGCCGAGCTCCTACAATGAGCAGTTCTTC.

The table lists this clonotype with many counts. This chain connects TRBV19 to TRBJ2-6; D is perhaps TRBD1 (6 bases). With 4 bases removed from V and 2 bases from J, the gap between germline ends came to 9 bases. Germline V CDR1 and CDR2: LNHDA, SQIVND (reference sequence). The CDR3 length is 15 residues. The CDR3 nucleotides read TGTGCCAGTAGTAACCGACAGGCTGGGGCCAACGTCCTGACTTTC. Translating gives CASSNRQAGANVLTF.

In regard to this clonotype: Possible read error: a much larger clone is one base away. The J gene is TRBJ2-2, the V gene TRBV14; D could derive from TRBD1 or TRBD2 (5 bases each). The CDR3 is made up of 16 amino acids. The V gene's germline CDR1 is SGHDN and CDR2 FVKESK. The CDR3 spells CASGQIGRGGTGELFF. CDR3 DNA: TGTGCCAGCGGCCAGATCGGGCGTGGGGGTACCGGGGAGCTGTTTTTT.

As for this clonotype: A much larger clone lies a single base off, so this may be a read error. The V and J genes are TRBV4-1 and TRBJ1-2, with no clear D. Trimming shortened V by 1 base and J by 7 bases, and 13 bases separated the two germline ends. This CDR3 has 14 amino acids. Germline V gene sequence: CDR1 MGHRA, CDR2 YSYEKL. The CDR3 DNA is TGCGCCAGCAGCCAAGCTCGGTGGGAGAGTGGCTACACCTTC. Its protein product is CASSQARWESGYTF.

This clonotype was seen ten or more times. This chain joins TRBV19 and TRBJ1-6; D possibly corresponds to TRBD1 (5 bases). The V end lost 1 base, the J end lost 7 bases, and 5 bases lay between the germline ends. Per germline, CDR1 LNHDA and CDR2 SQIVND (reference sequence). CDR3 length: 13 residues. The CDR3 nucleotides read TGTGCCAGTAGTATAGGGGGGAATTCACCCCTCCACTTT. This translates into CASSIGGNSPLHF.

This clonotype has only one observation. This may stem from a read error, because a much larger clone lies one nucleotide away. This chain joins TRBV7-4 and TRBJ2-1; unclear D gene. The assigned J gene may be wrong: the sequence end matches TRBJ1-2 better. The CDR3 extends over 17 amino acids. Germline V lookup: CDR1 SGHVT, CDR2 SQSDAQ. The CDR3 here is CASSHYFSARRTYGYTF. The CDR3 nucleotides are TGTGCCAGCAGCCACTACTTTTCAGCTCGAAGGACCTATGGCTACACCTTC.

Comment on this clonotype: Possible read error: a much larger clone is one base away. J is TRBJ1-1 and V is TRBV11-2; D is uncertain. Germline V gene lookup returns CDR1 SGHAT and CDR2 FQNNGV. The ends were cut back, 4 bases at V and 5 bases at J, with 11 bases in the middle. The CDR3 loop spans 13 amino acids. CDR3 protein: CASSWAGRTEAFF. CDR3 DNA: TGTGCCAGCAGCTGGGCAGGAAGGACTGAAGCTTTCTTT.

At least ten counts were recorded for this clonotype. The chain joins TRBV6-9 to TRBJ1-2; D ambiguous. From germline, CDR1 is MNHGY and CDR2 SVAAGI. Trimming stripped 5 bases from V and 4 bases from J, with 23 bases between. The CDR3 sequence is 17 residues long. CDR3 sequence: CASSVDQPYGKTYGYTF. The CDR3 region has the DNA TGTGCCAGCAGTGTGGACCAGCCTTACGGAAAGACCTATGGCTACACCTTC.